The 17 T cell receptor beta chains given below trace back to one sample, sequenced in a study of blood T cell repertoires in COVID-19. Using immunoSEQ multiplex PCR, the repertoire was profiled, and TCRdb retains in-frame clones only, with some absent. The sample records roughly 170,000 clones, around 72% being singletons. Sequenced: peripheral blood. The receptors originated from a woman older than 75 with acute or convalescent COVID-19.

The chain employs TRBV11-3 and TRBJ2-3; 7 bases agree with TRBD1. Germline loops: CDR1 SGHNT, CDR2 YENEEA. The CDR3 runs to 14 residues. V was pared by 5 bases and J by 4 bases, with 6 bases of the junction left unmatched. The CDR3, as DNA: TGTGCCAGCAGCCTGGGACAGCTACCAGATACGCAGTATTTT. This encodes CASSLGQLPDTQYF.

The J gene is TRBJ2-7, the V gene TRBV27; D may be TRBD1 (6 bases). Germline CDR1 MNHEY, CDR2 SMNVEV (reference sequence). V shed 6 bases and J shed 1 base, with 16 bases lying between them. CDR3 length: 15 amino acids. The CDR3 DNA reads as TGTGCCAGCAGACCCCTGACAGGCCCTTCCTACGAGCAGTACTTC. This encodes CASRPLTGPSYEQYF.

This chain uses TRBV10-1 with TRBJ2-4; tentatively, D is TRBD1 (6 bases). Per germline, CDR1 WNHNN and CDR2 SYGVQD (reference sequence). This CDR3 comprises 14 residues. Trimming took off 3 bases at V and 7 bases at J, with 13 bases between the two ends. The CDR3, as DNA: TGCGCCAGCAGTGATCCCAGGGGCGGGAACATTCAGTACTTC. Protein sequence: CASSDPRGGNIQYF.

The chain has TRBV4-1 and TRBJ1-1; D unresolved. Germline V gene data show CDR1 as MGHRA and CDR2 as YSYEKL. CDR3 size: 13 residues. Trimming removed 2 bases from V and 8 bases from J, with 12 bases in between. The DNA of the CDR3 is TGCGCCAGCAGCCAATCGATGGGGAGGGAAGCTTTCTTT. Its protein product is CASSQSMGREAFF.

V is TRBV5-1 and J is TRBJ1-1; 7 bases match TRBD1. The CDR3 extends over 16 amino acids. From germline, CDR1 is SGHRS and CDR2 YFSETQ. V shed 4 bases, J shed 0 bases, and the junction held 9 bases outside the gene matches. DNA of the CDR3: TGCGCCAGCAGCCTCCGGGACAGCCCCATGAACACTGAAGCTTTCTTT. Residues: CASSLRDSPMNTEAFF.

This chain connects TRBV13 to TRBJ1-1; 11 nucleotides match TRBD1. Trimming removed 5 bases from V and 4 bases from J; junction bases left unmatched: 6. The CDR3 totals 15 residues. The germline V gene has CDR1 PRHDT and CDR2 FYEKMQ (reference sequence). The CDR3 DNA reads as TGTGCCAGCAGCCCCGGACAGGGGGCGCCCACTGAAGCTTTCTTT. This sequence encodes CASSPGQGAPTEAFF.

In this sample, this clone turned up once. The chain combines TRBV19 with TRBJ2-5; 8 bases map to TRBD1. J was trimmed by 3 bases and V by 4 bases; bases with no gene match: 7. Per germline, CDR1 LNHDA and CDR2 SQIVND (reference sequence). The CDR3 contains 15 residues. CDR3 amino acids: CASSTWTGPKETQYF. CDR3 sequence (DNA): TGTGCCAGTAGTACGTGGACAGGGCCCAAAGAGACCCAGTACTTC.

V and J are TRBV2 and TRBJ1-5; 7 bases are a match to TRBD1. The germline gives CDR1 SNHLY, CDR2 FYNNEI. Trimming removed 6 bases from V and 5 bases from J; junction bases left unmatched: 4. The length of the CDR3 is 13 residues. The CDR3 DNA is TGTGCCAGCAGAAGACAGGGTGATCAGCCCCAGCATTTT. This sequence encodes CASRRQGDQPQHF. The full variable domain, with the rest looked up from reference TRBV2 and TRBJ1-5, is EPEVTQTPSHQVTQMGQEVILRCVPISNHLYFYWYRQILGQKVEFLVSFYNNEISEKSEIFDDQFSVERPDGSNFTLKIRSTKLEDSAMYFCASRRQGDQPQHFGDGTRLSIL.

This clone appeared a few times. This chain uses TRBV9 with TRBJ1-2; 7 bases agree with TRBD1. Germline V CDR1 and CDR2: SGDLS, YYNGEE. V was pared by 2 bases and J by 4 bases, with 5 bases of the junction left unmatched. This CDR3 has 14 residues. Here the CDR3 reads CASSVGQEAYGYTF. The CDR3, as DNA: TGTGCCAGCAGCGTCGGACAGGAGGCCTATGGCTACACCTTC.

The gene calls are TRBV11-2 and TRBJ2-3; D possibly corresponds to TRBD1 (6 bases). The CDR3 sequence is 14 residues long. Trimming shortened V by 1 base and J by 7 bases, and 12 bases separated the two germline ends. CDR1 is SGHAT, CDR2 FQNNGV, per germline. As DNA, the CDR3 is TGTGCCAGCAGCTTAGGAAACAGGGAAAATACGCAGTATTTT. Encoded protein: CASSLGNRENTQYF.

This clone was counted once. The chain couples TRBV7-8 to TRBJ2-7; a weak D match, TRBD1 (5 bases). Germline lookup yields CDR1 SGHVS and CDR2 FQNEAQ. This CDR3 contains 13 residues. Trimming took off 1 base at V and 4 bases at J, with 8 bases between the two ends. CDR3 sequence reads: CASSLDRSYEQYF. The CDR3 region has the DNA TGTGCCAGCAGCTTAGACAGGTCGTACGAGCAGTACTTC.

The V and J genes are TRBV19 and TRBJ2-3; D gene uncertain. V gave up 4 bases and J gave up 7 bases, with 12 bases separating them. The CDR3 runs 13 residues. CDR1 is LNHDA and CDR2 is SQIVND in the germline V gene (reference sequence). The CDR3 bases are TGTGCCAGTAGTAGTTTCTACCCTTATACGCAGTATTTT. Its translation: CASSSFYPYTQYF.

The CDR3, as DNA: TGTGCCAGCAGACCCTCGACAGGGGATGCTTTCTTT. This sequence encodes CASRPSTGDAFF. The rearrangement links TRBV28 to TRBJ1-1; 8 positions match TRBD1. This CDR3 is built from 12 residues. Germline-derived CDR1 and CDR2 are MDHEN and SYDVKM. The V segment lost 6 bases and the J segment 11 bases; nucleotides outside the gene matches: 8.

This clone was found a few times. The chain couples TRBV2 to TRBJ1-1, with a tentative D call TRBD1 (5 bases). Germline V gene sequence: CDR1 SNHLY, CDR2 FYNNEI. Trimming removed 6 bases from V and 7 bases from J, with 18 bases in between. This CDR3 region has 14 residues. Written as DNA, the CDR3 is TGTGCCAGCAGCACAGAGACAGAGCTAATTGAAGCTTTCTTT. Translating it yields CASSTETELIEAFF. Supplemented by reference TRBV2 and TRBJ1-1, the full variable domain reads EPEVTQTPSHQVTQMGQEVILRCVPISNHLYFYWYRQILGQKVEFLVSFYNNEISEKSEIFDDQFSVERPDGSNFTLKIRSTKLEDSAMYFCASSTETELIEAFFGQGTRLTVV.

The table lists this clone with a few counts. J is TRBJ1-5 and V is TRBV6-5; no firm D call. This CDR3 has 15 amino acids. Trimming took off 6 bases at V and 0 bases at J, with 12 bases between the two ends. CDR1 is MNHEY, CDR2 SVGAGI, per germline. The CDR3 loop is CASRTRENSNQPQHF. The CDR3 coding sequence is TGTGCCAGCAGGACACGGGAAAATAGCAATCAGCCCCAGCATTTT.

The sample holds a few counts of this clone. The chain employs TRBV3-1 (or the pseudogene TRBV3-2) and TRBJ2-3, with TRBD2 as a possible D gene (5 bases). CDR1 LGHDT and CDR2 YNNKEL come from the germline V gene (reference sequence). Trimming removed 0 bases at V and 4 bases at J, with 8 bases between. CDR3 length equals 14 residues. The CDR3, as DNA: TGTGCCAGCAGCCAAGAACCTAGCTCAGATACGCAGTATTTT. Its protein product is CASSQEPSSDTQYF.

The sample holds a few counts of this clone. The chain links TRBV19 to TRBJ2-3; weak D call: TRBD2 (5 bases). The CDR3 consists of 15 residues. Trimming left V 8 bases short and J 2 bases short, with 17 bases between. CDR1 and CDR2 from the germline V gene are LNHDA and SQIVND (reference sequence). This CDR3 reads CASGPTGKFTDTQYF. DNA for the CDR3: TGTGCCAGTGGTCCTACGGGGAAATTCACAGATACGCAGTATTTT.